This T cell receptor (beta chain) was captured in a study of blood T cells in healthy people across ages. The authors ran a second PCR of 7 to 11 cycles using a sample-barcoded 5' primer and a J-beta primer mix. MiXCR, run by TCRdb on the 5' RACE reads, gives a single entry per CDR3 protein. Of 1,500,000 or so distinct CDR3 sequences listed, approximately 43% are singletons. Germline V CDR1 and CDR2: SGHTA, FQGNSA. The V gene lost 3 bases and the J gene lost 2 bases, with 11 bases spanning the gap. The CDR3 contains 15 residues. Specimen: blood. The genes are TRBV7-2 and TRBJ2-1; tentative D call: TRBD1 (6 bases). This clonotype originated in a woman between 18 and 30 years old in good health. The CDR3 sequence: CASSFSRGAYNEQFF. As DNA, the CDR3 is TGTGCCAGCAGCTTTAGCAGGGGCGCCTACAATGAGCAGTTCTTC.